These 26 T cell receptor beta chains were all obtained from the same sample, sequenced in a study of blood T cell repertoires in COVID-19. Libraries were prepared by immunoSEQ multiplex PCR; TCRdb keeps only in-frame clonotypes and omits some of them. This sample yields some 230,000 clones, of which about 80% are seen a single time; 15% belongs to the top ten. The specimen sequenced was PBMCs or T cells enriched from blood (not recorded which). These TCRs come from a man aged 35 to 55 who had recovered from COVID-19.

The rearrangement joins TRBV5-5 to TRBJ2-3; no definite D call. CDR3 length: 15 residues. The V gene lost 0 bases and the J gene lost 2 bases, with 10 bases spanning the gap. The germline CDR1 and CDR2 sequences are SGHKS and YYEKEE (reference sequence). This CDR3 reads CASSLGAMVTDTQYF. In nucleotides, the CDR3 is TGTGCCAGCAGCTTGGGAGCGATGGTCACAGATACGCAGTATTTT.

This clone has just a few counts. This rearrangement joins TRBV3-1 (or the pseudogene TRBV3-2) to TRBJ2-3, with a weak D call TRBD1 (6 bases). The CDR3 length is 13 residues. Per germline, CDR1 LGHDT and CDR2 YNNKEL (reference sequence). Trimming pared 0 bases from V and 8 bases from J, leaving 9 bases between. The CDR3 DNA is TGTGCCAGCAGCCAAGACCCACAGGGTACGCAGTATTTT. Its protein product is CASSQDPQGTQYF.

For the CDR3, the DNA is TGTGCCAGCAGCTTAGGTAGCGGGGGCCCTAATGAGCAGTTCTTC. The encoded protein is CASSLGSGGPNEQFF. The chain employs TRBV7-9 and TRBJ2-1, with 9 bases fitting TRBD2. Unmatched junction bases numbered 5, after V lost 1 base and J lost 7 bases. The CDR3 is 15 amino acids. Germline CDR1 reads SEHNR; CDR2 reads FQNEAQ (reference sequence).

This chain joins TRBV12-3 or TRBV12-4 and TRBJ1-1, with D hard to call. The CDR3 covers 13 residues. V gave up 0 bases and J gave up 7 bases, with 9 bases separating them. The CDR3 region has the DNA TGTGCCAGCAGTTTAGCGCTGGAGCGTGAAGCTTTCTTT. It encodes CASSLALEREAFF.

This clone was counted a few times. The V and J genes are TRBV12-3 or TRBV12-4 and TRBJ1-4; no firm D call. V was shortened by 5 bases and J by 6 bases, with 7 bases between the two germline ends. The CDR3 has 12 amino acids. CDR3 bases: TGTGCCAGCAGTCTAGGAGATGAAAAACTGTTTTTT. It translates to CASSLGDEKLFF.

Details on this clone: The junction does not match germline at one end; this may be a read error. The V gene is TRBV27, the J gene TRBJ2-3; no clear D gene. This CDR3 contains 12 residues. Germline CDR1 MNHEY, CDR2 SMNVEV (reference sequence). DNA of the CDR3: TGTGCCAGCAGTCCTCTCACAAATACGCAGTATTTT. Amino acids: CASSPLTNTQYF.

This sequence joins TRBV9 and TRBJ2-1, with D possibly TRBD2 on 6 matching bases. The CDR3 extends over 16 amino acids. V was clipped by 0 bases and J by 2 bases, with 12 bases between them. Germline-derived CDR1 and CDR2 are SGDLS and YYNGEE. The CDR3 DNA is TGTGCCAGCAGCGTAGACTCGGGAGACCCCTACAATGAGCAGTTCTTC. It encodes CASSVDSGDPYNEQFF.

This chain joins TRBV10-3 and TRBJ2-5; 12 nucleotides agree with TRBD2. With 10 bases clipped from V and 7 bases from J, the junction kept 13 bases outside the gene matches. Germline V lookup: CDR1 ENHRY, CDR2 SYGVKD. The length of the CDR3 is 15 residues. The CDR3 coding sequence is TGTGCCACAACGAGGACTAGCGGGGTCCGTGGGACCCAGTACTTC. Protein: CATTRTSGVRGTQYF.

The J gene is TRBJ2-3, the V gene TRBV6-5; the match to TRBD1 covers 7 bases. This CDR3 spans 16 amino acids. The V gene end was trimmed by 2 bases and the J gene end by 5 bases; junction bases not matched to a gene: 10. Germline CDR1 reads MNHEY; CDR2 reads SVGAGI. In nucleotides, the CDR3 is TGTGCCAGCAGTTACCAAACAGGGGCGAACGTAGATACGCAGTATTTT. As protein: CASSYQTGANVDTQYF.

This chain links TRBV7-2 with TRBJ1-5; D unresolved. V was cut by 6 bases and J by 5 bases, with 11 bases left in between. This CDR3 has 13 amino acids. From germline, CDR1 is SGHTA and CDR2 FQGNSA. This CDR3 reads CASSNRPDQPQHF. CDR3 in DNA: TGTGCCAGCAGTAACAGACCAGATCAGCCCCAGCATTTT.

The V gene is TRBV19, the J gene TRBJ2-1, with TRBD1 identical over 7 bases. The CDR3 runs 14 residues. Trimming removed 4 bases from V and 3 bases from J; junction bases left unmatched: 3. Per germline, CDR1 LNHDA and CDR2 SQIVND (reference sequence). The CDR3 DNA sequence: TGTGCCAGTAGTAACAGGGGCAGCTACAATGAGCAGTTCTTC. Translating it yields CASSNRGSYNEQFF. Together with reference TRBV19 and TRBJ2-1, the CDR3 gives the full variable domain: DGGITQSPKYLFRKEGQNVTLSCEQNLNHDAMYWYRQDPGQGLRLIYYSQIVNDFQKGDIAEGYSVSREKKESFPLTVTSAQKNPTAFYLCASSNRGSYNEQFFGPGTRLTVL.

This chain joins TRBV19 and TRBJ1-5; TRBD1 aligns across 8 bases. This CDR3 is 17 amino acids long. V dropped 7 bases and J dropped 3; count of bases not matched to a gene: 14. Germline V gene sequence: CDR1 LNHDA, CDR2 SQIVND (reference sequence). This CDR3 is CASTPAAGTGSNQPQHF. The CDR3 nucleotides read TGTGCCAGTACCCCCGCTGCCGGGACAGGTTCCAATCAGCCCCAGCATTTT.

This clone has a handful of counts. This rearrangement joins TRBV28 to TRBJ2-1, with 14 bases identical to TRBD2. The germline CDR1 and CDR2 sequences are MDHEN and SYDVKM. J was trimmed by 8 bases and V by 6 bases; bases with no gene match: 12. CDR3 size: 17 residues. CDR3 coding DNA: TGTGCCAGCAGCAGCCAAGGACTAGCGGGAGGTATCGATGAGCAGTTCTTC. Its translation: CASSSQGLAGGIDEQFF.

Concerning this clone: Other DNA sequences in this specimen translate into the identical CDR3. The chain couples TRBV5-1 to TRBJ2-7; D possibly corresponds to TRBD2 (5 bases). CDR3 length: 14 amino acids. Germline CDR1 reads SGHRS; CDR2 reads YFSETQ. Trimming stripped 1 base from V and 0 bases from J, with 8 bases between. For the CDR3, the DNA is TGCGCCAGCAGCTTGCTAGGGAGCTCCTACGAGCAGTACTTC. Translating gives CASSLLGSSYEQYF.

The rearrangement joins TRBV10-3 to TRBJ2-7, with TRBD1 identical over 8 bases. Germline lookup yields CDR1 ENHRY and CDR2 SYGVKD. Trimming removed 2 bases from V and 2 bases from J; junction bases left unmatched: 5. The CDR3 contains 15 residues. The CDR3 spells CAISEAGQGAYEQYF. CDR3 bases: TGTGCCATCAGTGAGGCCGGACAGGGCGCCTACGAGCAGTACTTC.

V gene TRBV29-1 combines with J gene TRBJ1-3, with D perhaps matching TRBD1 (6 bases). Germline lookup yields CDR1 SQVTM and CDR2 ANQGSEA. The V end was cut by 3 bases, the J end by 5 bases, with 14 bases between. The CDR3 totals 14 residues. The CDR3 nucleotides read TGCAGCGTTGAGGACGCGGACAGACGAAACACCATATATTTT. As protein: CSVEDADRRNTIYF.

The chain has TRBV27 and TRBJ1-2; 9 positions match TRBD1. J was trimmed by 7 bases and V by 6 bases; bases with no gene match: 6. In germline, CDR1 is MNHEY, CDR2 SMNVEV (reference sequence). The CDR3 is 13 amino acids. In nucleotides, the CDR3 is TGTGCCAGCAGCCCGGACAGGGGAGGTGGCTACACCTTC. Protein product: CASSPDRGGGYTF.

V gene TRBV28 combines with J gene TRBJ1-4, with D uncertain. Germline CDR1 is MDHEN and CDR2 is SYDVKM. Deletions cut 3 bases from V and 11 bases from J, with 16 bases between. The CDR3 runs 14 residues. Here the CDR3 reads CASSFEGFGHKLFF. CDR3 nucleotide sequence: TGTGCCAGCAGTTTTGAGGGATTTGGGCATAAACTGTTTTTT.

This chain links TRBV24-1 with TRBJ2-3; 9 bases match TRBD2. The CDR3 extends over 18 amino acids. The J segment lost 5 bases and the V segment lost 5 bases, leaving 16 bases of the junction unmatched. Germline CDR1 is KGHDR and CDR2 is SFDVKD. CDR3 sequence (DNA): TGTGCCACCAGTGCCAACCGCGGTTCTAGCGGGGAACGAGATACGCAGTATTTT. Encoded protein: CATSANRGSSGERDTQYF.

The genes are TRBV28 and TRBJ1-6, with 8 bases lining up with TRBD1. The ends lost 6 bases at V and 6 bases at J; junction bases unmatched: 4. CDR3 length equals 14 residues. In germline, CDR1 is MDHEN, CDR2 SYDVKM. The CDR3 region has the DNA TGTGCCAGCAGCTCAACAGGGGGTAATTCACCCCTCCACTTT. Translated, it gives CASSSTGGNSPLHF.

The chain uses TRBV28 and TRBJ2-6, with no clear D. CDR3 length equals 16 residues. From germline, CDR1 is MDHEN and CDR2 SYDVKM. The ends were cut back, 0 bases at V and 6 bases at J, with 12 bases in the middle. CDR3 DNA: TGTGCCAGCAGTTTATGGTCCGGGTTAGAGGCCAACGTCCTGACTTTC. As protein: CASSLWSGLEANVLTF.

CDR3 sequence reads: CASSQTTSREQYF. CDR3 coding DNA: TGTGCCAGCAGCCAAACGACTAGTCGCGAGCAGTACTTC. The V and J genes are TRBV4-2 and TRBJ2-7, with D possibly matching TRBD2 (6 bases). Germline loops: CDR1 LGHNA, CDR2 YNFKEQ. This CDR3 region has 13 residues. V dropped 2 bases and J dropped 6 bases, with 11 bases sitting between them.

The chain recombines TRBV29-1 with TRBJ2-5; possible D gene TRBD2, 5 bases. The V end lost 0 bases, the J end lost 0 bases, and 11 bases lay between the germline ends. Germline-derived CDR1 and CDR2 are SQVTM and ANQGSEA. The CDR3 sequence is 15 residues long. The CDR3 protein is CSVEDGRHDQETQYF. CDR3 in DNA: TGCAGCGTTGAAGATGGGAGACACGACCAAGAGACCCAGTACTTC.

The V gene is TRBV28, the J gene TRBJ1-2, with 7 nucleotides matching TRBD1. V trimming: 6 bases; J trimming: 2 bases; junction bases outside the gene matches: 0. Germline CDR1 reads MDHEN; CDR2 reads SYDVKM. The length of the CDR3 is 12 residues. The CDR3 sequence is CASRGGNYGYTF. Here the CDR3 DNA reads TGTGCCAGCAGAGGGGGCAACTATGGCTACACCTTC.

V usage is TRBV4-2 and J usage is TRBJ1-3, with 10 bases fitting TRBD1. The junction had 0 bases not matched to a gene; V was cut back by 1 base and J by 3 bases. The CDR3 contains 15 residues. Germline CDR1 LGHNA, CDR2 YNFKEQ. CDR3 DNA sequence: TGTGCCAGCAGCCAAGGGGACAGGGGTGGAAACACCATATATTTT. As protein: CASSQGDRGGNTIYF.

The chain recombines TRBV19 with TRBJ1-5; TRBD1 matches 7 bases. Germline V CDR1 and CDR2: LNHDA, SQIVND (reference sequence). CDR3 size: 14 residues. Trimming took 7 bases from V and 5 from J; bases not matched to a gene: 8. The CDR3 region has the DNA TGTGCCAGTATGGGACAGTACGAATATCAGCCCCAGCATTTT. Encoded protein: CASMGQYEYQPQHF.